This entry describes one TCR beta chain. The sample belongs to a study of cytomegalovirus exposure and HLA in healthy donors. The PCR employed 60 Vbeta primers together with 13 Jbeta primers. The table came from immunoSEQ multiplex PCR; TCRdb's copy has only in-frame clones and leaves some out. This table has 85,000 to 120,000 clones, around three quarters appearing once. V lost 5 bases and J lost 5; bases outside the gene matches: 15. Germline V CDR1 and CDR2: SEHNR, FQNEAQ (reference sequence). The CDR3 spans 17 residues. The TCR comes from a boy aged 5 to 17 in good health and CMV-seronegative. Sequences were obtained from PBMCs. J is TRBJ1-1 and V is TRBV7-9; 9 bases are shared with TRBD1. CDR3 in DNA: TGTGCCAGCAGCCCAATTACGACAGGGGGAGTGGGGACTGAAGCTTTCTTT. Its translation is CASSPITTGGVGTEAFF.